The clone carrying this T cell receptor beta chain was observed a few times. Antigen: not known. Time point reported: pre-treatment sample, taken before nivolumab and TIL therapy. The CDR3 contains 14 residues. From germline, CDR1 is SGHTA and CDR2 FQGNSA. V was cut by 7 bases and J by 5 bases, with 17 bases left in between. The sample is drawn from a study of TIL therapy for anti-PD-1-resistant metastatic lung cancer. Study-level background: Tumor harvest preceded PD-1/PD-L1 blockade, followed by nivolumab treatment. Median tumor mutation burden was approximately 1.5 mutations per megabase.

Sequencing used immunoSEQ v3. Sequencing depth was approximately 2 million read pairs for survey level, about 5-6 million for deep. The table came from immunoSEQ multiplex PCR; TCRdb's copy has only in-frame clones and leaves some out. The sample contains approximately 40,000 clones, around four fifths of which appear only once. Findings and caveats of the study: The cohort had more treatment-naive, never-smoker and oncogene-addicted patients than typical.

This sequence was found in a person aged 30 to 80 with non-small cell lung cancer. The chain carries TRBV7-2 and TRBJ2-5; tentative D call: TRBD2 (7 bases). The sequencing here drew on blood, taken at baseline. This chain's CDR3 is CASTPAGAGETQYF. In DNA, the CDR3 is TGTGCCAGCACCCCGGCGGGGGCGGGGGAGACCCAGTACTTC.